The clone carrying this T cell receptor (beta chain) has a count of ten or more. Measured with immunoSEQ multiplex PCR; TCRdb has only the in-frame clones, and not every one. The sample has around 78,000 clones; 91% are singletons. The ends lost 0 bases at V and 3 bases at J; junction bases unmatched: 6. This CDR3 has 15 residues. Germline values: CDR1 SGHRS, CDR2 YFSETQ. This sample is part of a study of T cell changes during pregnancy in multiple sclerosis. Here the sequenced sample was peripheral blood, taken in the third trimester of pregnancy. The V gene is TRBV5-1, the J gene TRBJ2-7; 7 nucleotides agree with TRBD2. The sequence was obtained from a female donor in good health, enrolled as a control in a pregnancy study. The CDR3 loop is CASSLGWGGVYEQYF. The CDR3 DNA reads as TGCGCCAGCAGCTTGGGCTGGGGGGGGGTCTACGAGCAGTACTTC.